These 5 T cell receptor beta chains came from one sample sequenced in a study of early T cells in non-severe SARS-CoV-2 infection. TCRdb fed the 5' RACE reads into MiXCR, producing one record per CDR3 protein. The sample contains some 67,000 distinct CDR3 sequences, about 12% of which appear only once. The sequencing sample was made of whole blood. The receptors shown here come from an adult who was a healthcare worker with PCR-confirmed SARS-CoV-2 infection or an uninfected control (not recorded which).

This clonotype has a count of ten or more. The rearrangement uses TRBV2 and TRBJ1-3; D is uncertain. CDR1 is SNHLY and CDR2 is FYNNEI in the germline V gene. V gave up 6 bases and J gave up 0 bases, with 12 bases separating them. This CDR3 has 15 amino acids. The CDR3 region is CASSDHQSSGNTIYF. In DNA, the CDR3 is TGTGCCAGCAGCGATCACCAATCCTCTGGAAACACCATATATTTT. Complete variable domain (other parts from reference TRBV2 and TRBJ1-3): EPEVTQTPSHQVTQMGQEVILRCVPISNHLYFYWYRQILGQKVEFLVSFYNNEISEKSEIFDDQFSVERPDGSNFTLKIRSTKLEDSAMYFCASSDHQSSGNTIYFGEGSWLTVV.

This chain uses TRBV7-3 with TRBJ2-6; 8 bases are a match to TRBD1. Unmatched junction bases numbered 5, after V lost 2 bases and J lost 2 bases. Germline CDR1 and CDR2: SGHTA and FQGTGA. This CDR3 region has 17 residues. The CDR3 sequence: CASSLSAGGTGANVLTF. CDR3 nucleotides: TGTGCCAGCAGCTTATCGGCAGGGGGCACTGGGGCCAACGTCCTGACTTTC.

This clonotype has more than one count but fewer than ten. The chain has TRBV10-3 and TRBJ2-5; D is undetermined. The CDR3 sequence is 14 residues long. Germline CDR1 is ENHRY and CDR2 is SYGVKD. V gave up 2 bases and J gave up 4 bases, with 11 bases separating them. The chain's CDR3 is CAISERREGETQYF. Here the CDR3 DNA reads TGTGCCATCAGTGAGAGAAGGGAAGGAGAGACCCAGTACTTC.

In this sample, this clonotype turned up many times. The chain combines TRBV7-8 with TRBJ2-5; a possible D gene is TRBD2 (6 bases). V gave up 5 bases and J gave up 7 bases, with 23 bases separating them. This CDR3 comprises 16 residues. CDR1 is SGHVS, CDR2 FQNEAQ, per germline. The DNA of the CDR3 is TGTGCCAGCAGCAACCGGCGGGGAGCCACGACGGGGACCCAGTACTTC. Translating gives CASSNRRGATTGTQYF.

This clonotype was observed a handful of times. The chain couples TRBV5-1 to TRBJ2-3; D may be TRBD1 (6 bases). Trimming left V 1 base short and J 3 bases short, with 9 bases between. Germline V CDR1 and CDR2: SGHRS, YFSETQ. The CDR3 length is 14 residues. The CDR3 DNA follows: TGCGCCAGCAGCTTGAGGGACAAAACAGATACGCAGTATTTT. Translated, it gives CASSLRDKTDTQYF.